A selection of T cell receptor beta chains follows, all from one sample in a study of T-cell memory formation after mild COVID-19. TCRdb re-called the 5' RACE reads through MiXCR, storing one row per CDR3 protein. Of hundreds of thousands of distinct CDR3 sequences in the sample, approximately 15% were seen once. What was sequenced was PBMCs or a T cell subset sorted from them (not recorded which). The receptors come from an adult woman who had mild COVID-19 (a few samples of this study predate the infection). Cell type and time point are not known. CDR3s include the opening cysteine and the closing phenylalanine or tryptophan. A D gene is named only where the DNA matches it firmly.

V,D,J,CDR3
TRBV15,NA,TRBJ2-1,CATRWTAVGNNEQFF
TRBV9,TRBD2,TRBJ2-1,CASSPIERGLEQFF
TRBV5-6,NA,TRBJ2-5,CASSSLGLGETQYF
TRBV12-3/TRBV12-4,TRBD1,TRBJ1-5,CASSPGTGVNQPQHF
TRBV7-6,TRBD2,TRBJ2-1,CASSEGLAGGPVYNEQFF
TRBV29-1,TRBD1,TRBJ2-1,CSVTQHSGTGIYNEQFF
TRBV5-1,NA,TRBJ2-3,CASTLYYTQYF
TRBV15,TRBD1,TRBJ2-7,CATSRGTGSTYEQYF
TRBV5-1,TRBD1,TRBJ1-1,CASKGQGGMRNTEAFF
TRBV11-3,NA,TRBJ2-1,CASSSIAVEQFF
TRBV2,NA,TRBJ2-7,CASSDWVYEQYF
TRBV12-3/TRBV12-4,NA,TRBJ2-5,CASSLGREPRRAQYF
TRBV4-3,TRBD1,TRBJ2-7,CASSEAGTGSPEQYF
TRBV7-2,TRBD1,TRBJ2-5,CASSYTGTGVKETQYF
TRBV25-1,TRBD2,TRBJ2-1,CASSFSGRAGYNEQFF
TRBV12-3/TRBV12-4,NA,TRBJ1-1,CASSLSRAEAFF
TRBV7-9,NA,TRBJ1-2,CASSGAGSHGYTF
TRBV7-2,TRBD1,TRBJ1-1,CASSSEGARTEAFF
TRBV7-2,TRBD1,TRBJ2-2,CASSLRQGDTGELFF
TRBV3-1,TRBD2,TRBJ2-1,CASSKRGLSPNEQFF
TRBV4-2,TRBD1,TRBJ2-2,CASSLLYRGTQQGGELFF
TRBV7-9,NA,TRBJ2-2,CASSSQTGTRELFF
TRBV6-2/TRBV6-3,TRBD1,TRBJ2-7,CASSYTGGAFHEQYF
TRBV9,TRBD2,TRBJ2-3,CASSVSGFSTDTQYF
TRBV12-3/TRBV12-4,NA,TRBJ1-6,CASSGLQPPLHF
TRBV10-2,NA,TRBJ2-2,CASSDKTGELFF
TRBV2,NA,TRBJ1-1,CASSVDKRTEAFF
TRBV7-9,TRBD2,TRBJ2-3,CASSLRSTSGAHTDTQYF
TRBV7-2,NA,TRBJ1-1,CASSLANRNTEAFF
TRBV5-1,TRBD2,TRBJ2-2,CASSPWTSGRAGELFF
TRBV2,NA,TRBJ1-1,CASSAEGNTEAFF
TRBV27,TRBD1,TRBJ1-2,CASSPNPGTDYGYTF
TRBV10-3,NA,TRBJ2-5,CAISGLEGGLETQYF
TRBV12-3/TRBV12-4,NA,TRBJ2-5,CASSLGRVQETQYF
TRBV4-2,NA,TRBJ2-7,CASSQEWGPAYEQYF
TRBV24-1,TRBD1,TRBJ2-1,CATSDYGTGFINEQFF
TRBV10-3,NA,TRBJ2-1,CAISEGRIAGLF
TRBV12-3/TRBV12-4,TRBD2,TRBJ2-3,CASRGYGLAGTASTDTQYF
TRBV30,TRBD2,TRBJ2-7,CAWGLAGGEQYF
TRBV24-1,NA,TRBJ2-2,CATSPQVDTGELFF
TRBV24-1,NA,TRBJ2-3,CATSEGGQSTDTQYF
TRBV20-1,NA,TRBJ2-3,CSARDPQGGLLNTQYF
TRBV18,NA,TRBJ2-7,CASSPSQGGEQYF
TRBV9,NA,TRBJ2-1,CASSPRVGTYNEQFF
TRBV4-1,TRBD1,TRBJ2-5,CASSQVRTGQETQYF
TRBV20-1,NA,TRBJ1-5,CSARDEWTTSNQPQHF
TRBV19,NA,TRBJ2-1,CASSRESISSYNEQFF
TRBV3-1,NA,TRBJ2-3,CASSVSTIAQYF
TRBV5-1,TRBD2,TRBJ2-3,CASSLVPRLAGIDTQYF
TRBV4-1,NA,TRBJ1-2,CASSQVLAEYGYTF
TRBV18,NA,TRBJ1-3,CASSPAPTGSLIIYF
TRBV7-9,TRBD1,TRBJ1-1,CASSSVQGARTEAFF
TRBV6-5,NA,TRBJ1-2,CASTSVTQGPYGYTF
TRBV5-1,NA,TRBJ2-5,CASSLVSGVKETQYF
TRBV18,NA,TRBJ1-6,CASSPRSELSSPLHF
TRBV4-1,NA,TRBJ2-3,CASSTPSSGARWEDDTQYF
TRBV24-1,NA,TRBJ2-5,CATSEPNYRDLRGETQYF